These 30 T cell receptor beta chains originate from one sample sequenced in a study of T cell changes during pregnancy in multiple sclerosis. Sequencing was performed with immunoSEQ multiplex PCR; in TCRdb, only in-frame clones are kept and a portion is missing. Here the sample spans some 110,000 clones, about 89% being singletons. Sequenced material: peripheral blood, taken before pregnancy. The source of these receptors is a female donor with multiple sclerosis, enrolled in a pregnancy study.

J is TRBJ1-2 and V is TRBV7-8; the match to TRBD1 covers 7 bases. V was pared by 1 base and J by 4 bases, with 3 bases of the junction left unmatched. The germline V gene has CDR1 SGHVS and CDR2 FQNEAQ. This CDR3 comprises 14 residues. Here the CDR3 reads CASSLVQGSYGYTF. The CDR3 nucleotides are TGTGCCAGCAGCTTAGTACAGGGGAGCTATGGCTACACCTTC. Complete variable domain (other parts from reference TRBV7-8 and TRBJ1-2): GAGVSQSPRYKVAKRGQDVALRCDPISGHVSLFWYQQALGQGPEFLTYFQNEAQLDKSGLPSDRFFAERPEGSVSTLKIQRTQQEDSAVYLCASSLVQGSYGYTFGSGTRLTVV.

CDR3: CASSLVGGDSFTF. CDR3 sequence (DNA): TGTGCCAGCAGCTTAGTTGGAGGGGACAGTTTCACCTTC. The chain links TRBV7-9 to TRBJ1-2; 7 nucleotides agree with TRBD1. The V and J ends lost 1 base and 13 bases, in that order; junction bases with no gene match: 9. Germline V CDR1 and CDR2: SEHNR, FQNEAQ (reference sequence). This CDR3 contains 13 residues.

This rearrangement joins TRBV6-1 to TRBJ2-4, with TRBD2 matching over 7 bases. Germline V CDR1 and CDR2: MNHNS, SASEGT. The CDR3 runs 13 residues. Germline trimming cut 4 bases from V and 7 bases from J; bases unmatched to any gene: 4. The CDR3 region has the DNA TGTGCCAGCAGTGTACTAGCGTCCAACATTCAGTACTTC. This codes for CASSVLASNIQYF.

The rearrangement joins TRBV5-1 to TRBJ2-5; D might be TRBD2 (6 bases). V was clipped by 4 bases and J by 1 base, with 11 bases between them. The CDR3 is 14 residues long. Germline V lookup: CDR1 SGHRS, CDR2 YFSETQ. The CDR3 loop reads CASSIRGSQETQYF. In DNA, the CDR3 is TGCGCCAGCAGCATCCGGGGGTCCCAAGAGACCCAGTACTTC.

V and J are TRBV19 and TRBJ1-1; no reliable D call. CDR1 LNHDA and CDR2 SQIVND come from the germline V gene (reference sequence). The CDR3 is 14 residues long. V was pared by 6 bases and J by 0 bases, with 11 bases between. The CDR3: CASRPPVMNTEAFF. DNA for the CDR3: TGTGCCAGTAGGCCTCCAGTCATGAACACTGAAGCTTTCTTT.

The V and J genes are TRBV19 and TRBJ1-6; the D gene is possibly TRBD1 (6 bases). The V and J ends lost 6 bases and 0 bases respectively, with 15 bases between them. Germline CDR1 and CDR2: LNHDA and SQIVND (reference sequence). The CDR3 spans 17 residues. The CDR3 DNA is TGTGCCAGTAGGGCCGGGACAACTAGCTCCTATAATTCACCCCTCCACTTT. This codes for CASRAGTTSSYNSPLHF.

This chain uses TRBV7-3 with TRBJ2-2; the match to TRBD1 covers 8 bases. After removal of 2 bases from V and 5 bases from J, the junction contained 7 bases not matched to a gene. CDR3 size: 16 residues. Germline V gene data show CDR1 as SGHTA and CDR2 as FQGTGA. The CDR3: CASSLLTGVGTGELFF. CDR3 bases: TGTGCCAGCAGCTTACTGACAGGGGTTGGAACCGGGGAGCTGTTTTTT.

The chain carries TRBV18 and TRBJ2-7; 7 bases map to TRBD1. The CDR3 sequence is 12 residues long. CDR1 is KGHSH, CDR2 LQKENI, per germline. The ends lost 7 bases at V and 5 bases at J; junction bases unmatched: 5. The CDR3 region is CASLNTGDEQYF. The CDR3 DNA sequence: TGTGCCAGCTTAAACACAGGGGACGAGCAGTACTTC.

The genes are TRBV6-6 and TRBJ2-7; 7 bases line up with TRBD2. Trimming cost V 4 bases and J 4 bases; bases outside gene matches: 10. The CDR3 sequence is 15 residues long. Per the germline V gene, CDR1 is MNHNY and CDR2 is SVGAGI (reference sequence). This CDR3 is CASSSPRRGTYEQYF. The CDR3 nucleotides are TGTGCCAGCAGTTCCCCCCGGCGGGGGACGTACGAGCAGTACTTC.

The chain joins TRBV4-2 to TRBJ2-1; 9 positions match TRBD1. V lost 4 bases and J lost 4; bases outside the gene matches: 5. CDR1 and CDR2 (germline): LGHNA, YNFKEQ. The CDR3 runs 15 residues. In DNA, the CDR3 is TGTGCCAGCAGCCCGCGGACAGGGGCTTACAATGAGCAGTTCTTC. Translation gives CASSPRTGAYNEQFF.

This clone appeared once. The chain couples TRBV5-6 to TRBJ1-1, with a tentative D call TRBD1 (5 bases). Germline V gives CDR1 SGHDT, CDR2 YYEEEE. This CDR3 spans 16 amino acids. Trimming removed 4 bases at V and 1 base at J, with 17 bases between. The CDR3 bases are TGTGCCAGCAGCCCGATTGGGGCGCGGAGGAACACTGAAGCTTTCTTT. The encoded protein is CASSPIGARRNTEAFF.

The V call is TRBV29-1, the J call TRBJ2-3, with 8 nucleotides matching TRBD2. Looked up from germline, CDR1 is SQVTM and CDR2 is ANQGSEA. The CDR3 has 15 amino acids. Trimming took 4 bases from V and 2 from J; bases not matched to a gene: 8. CDR3 residues: CSVAGSGGNTDTQYF. The CDR3, as DNA: TGCAGCGTTGCCGGTTCGGGAGGGAACACAGATACGCAGTATTTT.

The CDR3 protein is CASSPGTGYGYTF. In DNA, the CDR3 is TGTGCCAGCAGCCCAGGGACAGGGTATGGCTACACCTTC. V is TRBV5-4 and J is TRBJ1-2; 9 bases map to TRBD1. This CDR3 contains 13 residues. CDR1 is SGHNT, CDR2 YYREEE, per germline (reference sequence). V dropped 4 bases and J dropped 5; count of bases not matched to a gene: 3.

This chain connects TRBV7-3 to TRBJ2-2, with D tentatively TRBD1 (6 bases). CDR3 length: 13 amino acids. Germline-derived CDR1 and CDR2 are SGHTA and FQGTGA. Trimming removed 5 bases from V and 4 bases from J, with 8 bases in between. The CDR3 DNA sequence: TGTGCCAGCAGCCCAGGGGTCACCGGGGAGCTGTTTTTT. This codes for CASSPGVTGELFF. The entire variable domain, with the rest obtained from reference TRBV7-3 and TRBJ2-2, is as follows: GAGVSQTPSNKVTEKGKYVELRCDPISGHTALYWYRQSLGQGPEFLIYFQGTGAADDSGLPNDRFFAVRPEGSVSTLKIQRTERGDSAVYLCASSPGVTGELFFGEGSRLTVL.

This chain connects TRBV27 to TRBJ2-1; 11 bases fit TRBD2. The J segment lost 10 bases and the V segment lost 7 bases, leaving 15 bases of the junction unmatched. The CDR3 is 16 amino acids. Germline lookup yields CDR1 MNHEY and CDR2 SMNVEV (reference sequence). This chain's CDR3 is CASTHRGSGRAGEQFF. In DNA form, the CDR3 reads TGTGCCAGCACCCACCGAGGTAGCGGGAGGGCCGGGGAGCAGTTCTTC.

This chain uses TRBV27 with TRBJ1-4; 9 nucleotides match TRBD1. CDR3 length: 15 residues. Germline values: CDR1 MNHEY, CDR2 SMNVEV (reference sequence). The trim removed 7 bases at V and 3 bases at J, leaving 6 bases unmatched. DNA of the CDR3: TGTGCCAGCACCTCTGGGACAGGGCCTAATGAAAAACTGTTTTTT. It specifies CASTSGTGPNEKLFF.

This rearrangement joins TRBV6-5 to TRBJ2-5; possibly TRBD2 for D (6 bases). CDR3 length: 13 amino acids. From germline, CDR1 is MNHEY and CDR2 SVGAGI. V lost 9 bases to trimming and J lost 1 base, with 12 bases between them. The CDR3 region is CASGRGGQETQYF. Written as DNA, the CDR3 is TGTGCCAGTGGCCGGGGAGGCCAAGAGACCCAGTACTTC.

CDR3 nucleotide sequence: TGTGCCAGTAGTGGGACTACCACCTACGAGCAGTACTTC. This translates into CASSGTTTYEQYF. V and J are TRBV19 and TRBJ2-7; 7 bases match TRBD2. The junction had 3 bases not matched to a gene; V was cut back by 5 bases and J by 2 bases. Germline V gene lookup returns CDR1 LNHDA and CDR2 SQIVND (reference sequence). CDR3 length: 13 amino acids.

This clone was seen just once. This rearrangement joins TRBV5-6 to TRBJ2-3; D ambiguous. The CDR3 sequence is 13 residues long. V dropped 4 bases and J dropped 2 bases, with 8 bases sitting between them. Germline V gene data show CDR1 as SGHDT and CDR2 as YYEEEE. CDR3 amino acids: CASSPQATDTQYF. CDR3 nucleotide sequence: TGTGCCAGCAGCCCCCAGGCCACAGATACGCAGTATTTT.

The chain uses TRBV2 and TRBJ1-2; D is undetermined. The CDR3 runs to 14 residues. The germline gives CDR1 SNHLY, CDR2 FYNNEI. V gave up 1 base and J gave up 3 bases, with 9 bases separating them. CDR3 nucleotides: TGTGCCAGCAGTGAAGGTGGAGGTGACTATGGCTACACCTTC. Translating it yields CASSEGGGDYGYTF.

This clone was observed a single time. This chain uses TRBV30 with TRBJ1-5; 7 nucleotides agree with TRBD1. Germline lookup yields CDR1 GTSNPN and CDR2 SVGIG (reference sequence). The CDR3 length is 13 residues. The J segment lost 7 bases and the V segment lost 4 bases, leaving 7 bases of the junction unmatched. CDR3 sequence reads: CAWNDREGQPQHF. CDR3 DNA sequence: TGTGCCTGGAACGACAGGGAAGGCCAGCCCCAGCATTTT.

V gene TRBV19 combines with J gene TRBJ1-1; D possibly corresponds to TRBD1 (5 bases). Trimming cost V 4 bases and J 0 bases, with 18 bases left between them. This CDR3 region has 17 residues. Germline CDR1 and CDR2: LNHDA and SQIVND (reference sequence). The CDR3 is CASSTRGGSLMNTEAFF. CDR3 DNA: TGTGCCAGTAGTACCCGGGGGGGATCGCTCATGAACACTGAAGCTTTCTTT.

The rearrangement joins TRBV11-1 to TRBJ2-3; 8 bases line up with TRBD2. Germline assignment: CDR1 SGHAT and CDR2 FQDESV (reference sequence). The CDR3 sequence is 14 residues long. The J segment lost 6 bases and the V segment lost 5 bases, leaving 7 bases of the junction unmatched. The CDR3: CASSLGGAMDTQYF. The DNA of the CDR3 is TGTGCCAGCAGCCTCGGGGGGGCCATGGATACGCAGTATTTT.

J is TRBJ1-3 and V is TRBV29-1; D remains unclear. Deletions cut 3 bases from V and 3 bases from J, with 18 bases between. The V gene's germline CDR1 is SQVTM and CDR2 ANQGSEA. The CDR3 totals 16 residues. The CDR3 here is CSVEWRESCLGNTIYF. DNA for the CDR3: TGCAGCGTTGAGTGGAGGGAGAGTTGCCTTGGAAACACCATATATTTT. The whole variable domain, remainder taken from reference TRBV29-1 and TRBJ1-3, is SAVISQKPSRDICQRGTSLTIQCQVDSQVTMMFWYRQQPGQSLTLIATANQGSEATYESGFVIDKFPISRPNLTFSTLTVSNMSPEDSSIYLCSVEWRESCLGNTIYFGEGSWLTVV.

This chain joins TRBV19 and TRBJ1-3; 8 bases fit TRBD1. The length of the CDR3 is 14 residues. Losses at the gene ends were 6 bases for V and 2 bases for J; bases not matched to a gene: 3. Germline values: CDR1 LNHDA, CDR2 SQIVND (reference sequence). The CDR3: CASSATGAGNTIYF. CDR3 bases: TGTGCCAGTAGCGCGACAGGGGCTGGAAACACCATATATTTT.

Only a few counts were recorded for this clone. The chain is built from TRBV19 and TRBJ1-1; D unclear. Per germline, CDR1 LNHDA and CDR2 SQIVND (reference sequence). V lost 7 bases to trimming and J lost 1 base, with 10 bases between them. The CDR3 length is 13 residues. In nucleotides, the CDR3 is TGTGCCAGTATAAAGGAGGGGAACACTGAAGCTTTCTTT. It encodes CASIKEGNTEAFF.

The gene calls are TRBV28 and TRBJ1-4; TRBD1 matches 9 bases. CDR3 length equals 15 residues. Germline values: CDR1 MDHEN, CDR2 SYDVKM. Trimming removed 9 bases from V and 8 bases from J; junction bases left unmatched: 13. The CDR3 nucleotides read TGTGCCAGTAAAACACAGGGGGCGAAGCGCGAAAAACTGTTTTTT. Translation: CASKTQGAKREKLFF.

In its sample, this clone was seen once. V and J are TRBV4-3 and TRBJ2-7; maybe TRBD2 (6 bases). The germline CDR1 and CDR2 sequences are LGHNA and YSLEER. V lost 1 base and J lost 4, with 17 bases in between. The CDR3 covers 16 residues. This chain's CDR3 is CASSQGGGFRRYEQYF. The CDR3 DNA reads TGCGCCAGCAGCCAAGGCGGAGGGTTCCGCCGATACGAGCAGTACTTC.

The chain carries TRBV2 and TRBJ2-7, with TRBD1 as a possible D gene (6 bases). With 6 bases removed from V and 0 bases from J, the gap between germline ends came to 12 bases. Germline V CDR1 and CDR2: SNHLY, FYNNEI. CDR3 length: 14 residues. CDR3 amino acids: CASRDRDNSYEQYF. In DNA form, the CDR3 reads TGTGCCAGCAGAGACCGGGACAACTCCTACGAGCAGTACTTC.

V is TRBV11-3 and J is TRBJ1-1; a possible D gene is TRBD1 (5 bases). The V end lost 5 bases, the J end lost 3 bases, and 7 bases lay between the germline ends. This CDR3 region has 12 residues. Per germline, CDR1 SGHNT and CDR2 YENEEA. DNA of the CDR3: TGTGCCAGCAGCGGGGGGTACACTGAAGCTTTCTTT. This translates into CASSGGYTEAFF.